The subject of this entry is one T cell receptor beta chain. This clone's antigen is unknown. Base qualities were left out, and no much larger clone turns up one base away. Libraries were built with multiplex PCR. For sequencing, an Illumina HiSeq 4000 was employed. To build TCR beta libraries, CDR3 regions were amplified by Arm-PCR using iRepertoire HTBI primers. PCR products were gel purified before sequencing. The published analysis was carried out like this. Gene usage analysis of CDR3 amino acid clonotypes relied on the 62 TRBV and 15 or so TRBJ segments identified across samples. COPE and FqMerger were used to merge the filtered high-quality paired reads into contigs. BLAST was used to align contigs to the IMGT TRBV, TRBD and TRBJ reference genes, and CDR3 was defined following IMGT. Any clonotype with a frequency above 0.1% was classified as a highly expanded clone. Repertoire diversity was measured by Shannon entropy, and V-J evenness by the Gini coefficient. Public clonotypes were defined as clonotypes shared by more than one individual. In-frame beta chains were kept once TCRdb had trimmed the public reads at Q25 with fastp and called clones with MiXCR. Rows matching on CDR3 protein sequence are summarized as one entry with the most common DNA and genes. Clone size and V and J calls follow TCRdb, not the original study. This sample is represented by some 240,000 distinct CDR3 sequences; roughly 19% of them were singletons. The ten largest clones take up about an eighth of the sample.

The data stem from a study of regulatory T cells in long-lasting Graves disease (dated by TCRdb to the early 2020s). As for the study more broadly: Antithyroid drugs had been taken for less than 3 months by newly diagnosed Graves' disease patients. The study took place in China and was registered as a clinical trial. A total of roughly 33 samples were covered by TCR sequencing, comprising around 13 persistent and approximately 20 newly diagnosed Graves' disease patients. This study used TCR sequencing and RNA sequencing of peripheral blood to compare persistent Graves' disease patients against newly diagnosed Graves' disease patients. What the work shows at the level of the full study, not this receptor alone: The authors acknowledged the small sample size as a limitation that may reduce accuracy. Because the primary lesion, thyroid tissue, could not be accessed, the study looked at peripheral blood alone. Sequencing and analysis were restricted to the TCR beta chain. Patients with persistent disease shared more public clonotypes (about 3,000) than newly diagnosed patients did (approximately 970). Preferential use of TRBV28, TRBJ1-2 and TRBJ2-5 was observed in persistent disease, whereas TRBV20-1 and TRBJ2-1 were favored in newly diagnosed disease. Compared with newly diagnosed patients, persistent Graves' disease patients had lower TCR Shannon entropy and fewer highly expanded clones, which suggests clonal expansion.

The CDR3 contains 15 residues, cysteine and phenylalanine counted. Only the CDR3 DNA is retained, 45 bases long and in frame from the first base. The V end loses 1 base and the J end loses 5 bases, and a stretch of 14 bases separates them. Based on the germline V gene, the CDR1 and CDR2 sequences are MGHRA and YSYEKL. The time point tag for this specimen amounts to: newly diagnosed GD, antithyroid drugs for less than 3 months. RNA was extracted from PBMCs in TRIzol for both TCR sequencing and RNA sequencing. Graves' disease was diagnosed according to American Thyroid Association guidelines. Patients for the study were recruited at an endocrinology department in Xi'an, China. Each patient gave roughly 8.4 milliliters of peripheral blood, collected in an EDTA anticoagulant tube. Ficoll Paque Plus density gradient separation was used to isolate PBMCs, and no additional T cell sorting was done. An Agilent 2100 Bioanalyzer and agarose gel were used to check RNA quality, while a NanoDrop 2000 measured RNA concentration.

This sample was also put to use in a study of T cells in Graves' hyperthyroidism and ophthalmopathy. The second publication reports: Stable Graves' hyperthyroidism was defined as the absence of progression to ophthalmopathy over 18 months of follow-up. Hyperthyroidism patients were newly diagnosed, had a disease duration of under 2 months, and were aged 18 to 65 years. Patients with uncontrolled infections, other autoimmune diseases, pregnancy or lactation were excluded. Diagnoses relied on clinical symptoms, serum thyroxine and TRAb, thyroid ultrasound and orbital computed tomography. For the first round of RT-PCR on the TCR CDR3, the HTBI primer set was used together with the Qiagen OneStep RT-PCR kit. Most expanded thyroid clonotypes (frequency above 0.001) were also detected in blood, suggesting blood repertoires may reflect thyroid immune responses. A model built on a 13 V-J signature distinguished ophthalmopathy from stable hyperthyroidism, reaching 87.88% sensitivity and approximately 83% specificity in cross-validation and 80%/75% in testing. In validation, the model predicted progression to ophthalmopathy a median of about 6.8 months before onset, with approximately 71% sensitivity and more than 72% specificity. TCR V-J signatures able to tell the groups apart were searched for in a discovery cohort of 100 patients, of whom around 43 had Graves' ophthalmopathy and around 57 had stable Graves' hyperthyroidism. Prospective prediction of ophthalmopathy was tested in an independent validation cohort of 18 to 20 hyperthyroidism patients and around 16 patients who later progressed to ophthalmopathy. The approximately 90 discovery patients were randomly split 7:3 into training and test sets. In over five Graves' hyperthyroidism patients, the study also compared T-cell repertoires from thyroid tissue with T-cell repertoires from blood. After sampling, hyperthyroidism patients received methimazole starting at 30 mg daily, and ophthalmopathy patients received high-dose intravenous methylprednisolone. A second multiplex PCR round built the libraries, followed by size selection and purification. Paired-end sequencing of the libraries was performed with 100 bp reads on an Illumina HiSeq2000. SOAPnuke was used to process the raw data, throwing out any read that contained adapters or uncalled bases, had a mean Phred below 15, or lacked an exact constant-primer or identifier match. COPE v1.2.5 was used to merge the high-quality paired reads, and each unique nucleotide sequence was defined as a clonotype. Clonotypes were aligned to IMGT TRBV, TRBD and TRBJ reference segments using MiTCR v1.1. Analysis was restricted to V-J combinations with a frequency above 0.0001, which covered 99% to 99.2% of repertoires. A TCS score was defined as the ratio of F50 (clonal expansion) to E x V (chaos), with BLOSUM62-based TCRdist applied between CDR3 peptides within each V-J. Welch's t-statistics and random forest reduced just over 500 V-J features to roughly 13, which were used in a naive Bayes classifier (R e1071). No statistical method was used to set the sample size in advance, and investigators knew the group allocation. The paper describes TCR Vbeta CDR3 sequencing of 135 peripheral blood samples, made up of around 41 ophthalmopathy patients, around 73 hyperthyroidism patients and around 17 progressor patients.

The rearrangement joined TRBV4-1 to TRBJ2-5; possibly the D gene is TRBD2, per 7 matching bases. The sequence came from a woman aged 25 to 45 with Graves disease. Donor details come from another sample of the same person, matched by shared clones. This material consisted of peripheral blood mononuclear cells (PBMCs), taken at new diagnosis, from a patient treated with antithyroid drugs. The DNA is TGCGCCAGCAGCCAAGCCCGGGGGGCTCGGGAGACCCAGTACTTC. This translates into CASSQARGARETQYF.